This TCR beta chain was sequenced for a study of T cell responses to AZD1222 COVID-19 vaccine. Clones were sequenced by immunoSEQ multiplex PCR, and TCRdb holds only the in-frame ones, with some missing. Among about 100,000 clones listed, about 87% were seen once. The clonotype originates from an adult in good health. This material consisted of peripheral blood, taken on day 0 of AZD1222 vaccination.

The CDR3 here is CSGRQGRTEAFF. The CDR3 DNA follows: TGCAGCGGGCGGCAGGGACGGACTGAAGCTTTCTTT. The rearrangement links TRBV29-1 to TRBJ1-1; D may be TRBD1 (5 bases). This CDR3 contains 12 residues. Germline loops: CDR1 SQVTM, CDR2 ANQGSEA. V was trimmed by 7 bases and J by 5 bases, leaving 14 bases between them.